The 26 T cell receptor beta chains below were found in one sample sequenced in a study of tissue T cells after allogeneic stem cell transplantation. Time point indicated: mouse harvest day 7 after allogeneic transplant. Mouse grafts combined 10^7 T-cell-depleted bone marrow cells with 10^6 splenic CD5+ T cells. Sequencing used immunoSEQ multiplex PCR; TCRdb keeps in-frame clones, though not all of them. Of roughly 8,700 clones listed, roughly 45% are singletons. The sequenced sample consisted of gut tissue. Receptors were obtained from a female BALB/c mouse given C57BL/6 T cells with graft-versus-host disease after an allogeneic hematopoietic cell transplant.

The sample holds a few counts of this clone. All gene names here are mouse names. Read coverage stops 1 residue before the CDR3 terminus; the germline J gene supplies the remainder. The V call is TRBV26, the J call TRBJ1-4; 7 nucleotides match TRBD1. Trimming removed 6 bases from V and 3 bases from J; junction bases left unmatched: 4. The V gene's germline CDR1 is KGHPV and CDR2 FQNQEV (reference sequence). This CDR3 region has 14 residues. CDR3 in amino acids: CASSLRGANERLFF. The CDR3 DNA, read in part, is TGTGCCAGCAGCCTCAGGGGGGCCAACGAAAGATTATTT.

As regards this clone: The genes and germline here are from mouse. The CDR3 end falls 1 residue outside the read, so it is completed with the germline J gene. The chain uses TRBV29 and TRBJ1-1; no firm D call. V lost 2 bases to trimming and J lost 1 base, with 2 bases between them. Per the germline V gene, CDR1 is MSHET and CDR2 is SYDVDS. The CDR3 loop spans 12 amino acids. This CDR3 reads CASSLGNTEVFF. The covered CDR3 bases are TGTGCTAGCAGTTTAGGGAACACAGAAGTCTTC.

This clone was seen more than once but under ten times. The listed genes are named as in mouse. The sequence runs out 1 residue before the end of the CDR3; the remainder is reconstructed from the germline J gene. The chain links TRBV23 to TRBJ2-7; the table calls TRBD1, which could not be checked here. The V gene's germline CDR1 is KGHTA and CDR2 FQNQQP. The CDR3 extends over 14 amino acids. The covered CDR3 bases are TGCTCCAGCAGTCACCTTGACATCTCCTATGAACAGTAC. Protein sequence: CSSSHLDISYEQY. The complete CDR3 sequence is CSSSHLDISYEQYF.

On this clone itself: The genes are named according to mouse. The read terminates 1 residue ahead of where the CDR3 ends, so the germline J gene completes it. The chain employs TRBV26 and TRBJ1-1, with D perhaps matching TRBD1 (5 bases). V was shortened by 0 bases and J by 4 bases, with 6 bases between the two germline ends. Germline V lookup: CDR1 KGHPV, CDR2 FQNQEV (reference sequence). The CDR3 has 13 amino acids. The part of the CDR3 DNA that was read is TGTGCCAGCAGTCTGTCTGGGGCCACAGAAGTCTTC. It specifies CASSLSGATEVF. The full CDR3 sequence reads CASSLSGATEVFF.

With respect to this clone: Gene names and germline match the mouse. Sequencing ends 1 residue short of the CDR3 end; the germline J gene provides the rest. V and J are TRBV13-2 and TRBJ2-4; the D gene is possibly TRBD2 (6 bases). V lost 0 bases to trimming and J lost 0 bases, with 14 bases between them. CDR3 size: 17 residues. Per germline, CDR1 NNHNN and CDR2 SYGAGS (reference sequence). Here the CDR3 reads CASGDAGLGTSQNTLYF. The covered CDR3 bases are TGTGCCAGCGGTGATGCGGGGCTGGGGACTAGTCAAAACACCTTGTAC.

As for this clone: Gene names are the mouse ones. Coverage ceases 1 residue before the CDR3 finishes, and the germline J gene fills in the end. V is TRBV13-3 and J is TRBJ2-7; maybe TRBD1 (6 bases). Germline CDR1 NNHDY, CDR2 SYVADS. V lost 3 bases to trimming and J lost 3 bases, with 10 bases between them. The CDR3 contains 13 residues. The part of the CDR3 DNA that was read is TGTGCCAGCAGTGGGACAGACCTCTATGAACAGTAC. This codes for CASSGTDLYEQY. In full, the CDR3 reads CASSGTDLYEQYF.

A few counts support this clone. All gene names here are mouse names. This chain's CDR3 is CASSAPQDANTEVFF. The sequenced part of the CDR3 DNA is TGTGCCAGCAGTGCCCCACAGGATGCAAACACAGAAGTCTTC. V and J are TRBV13-1 and TRBJ1-1; weak D call: TRBD1 (5 bases). The DNA ends 1 residue before the CDR3 does, and the rest of the CDR3 is filled in from the germline J gene. Looked up from germline, CDR1 is NSHNY and CDR2 is SYGAGN. V lost 3 bases, J lost 0 bases, and 12 bases lay in between. The CDR3 is 15 residues long.

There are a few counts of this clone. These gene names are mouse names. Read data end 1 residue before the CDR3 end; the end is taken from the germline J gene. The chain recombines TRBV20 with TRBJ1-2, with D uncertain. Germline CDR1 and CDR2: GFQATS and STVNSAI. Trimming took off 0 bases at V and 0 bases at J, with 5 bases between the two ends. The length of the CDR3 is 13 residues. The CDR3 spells CGARDIANSDYTF. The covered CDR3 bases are TGTGGTGCTAGGGACATTGCAAACTCCGACTACACC.

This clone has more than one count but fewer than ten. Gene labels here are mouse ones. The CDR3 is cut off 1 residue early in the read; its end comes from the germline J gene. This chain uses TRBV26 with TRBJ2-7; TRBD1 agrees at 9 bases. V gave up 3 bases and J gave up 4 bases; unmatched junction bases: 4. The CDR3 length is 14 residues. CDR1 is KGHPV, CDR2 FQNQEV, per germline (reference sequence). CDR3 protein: CASSLDRGGYEQYF. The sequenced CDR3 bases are TGTGCCAGCAGTCTTGACAGGGGGGGATATGAACAGTAC.

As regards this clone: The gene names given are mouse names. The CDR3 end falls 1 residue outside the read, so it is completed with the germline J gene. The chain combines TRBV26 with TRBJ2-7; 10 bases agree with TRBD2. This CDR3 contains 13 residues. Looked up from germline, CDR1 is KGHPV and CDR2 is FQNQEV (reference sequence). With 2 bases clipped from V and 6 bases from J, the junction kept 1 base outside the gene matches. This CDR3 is CASSLLGGLEQYF. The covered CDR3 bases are TGTGCCAGCAGTCTGCTGGGGGGGCTTGAACAGTAC.

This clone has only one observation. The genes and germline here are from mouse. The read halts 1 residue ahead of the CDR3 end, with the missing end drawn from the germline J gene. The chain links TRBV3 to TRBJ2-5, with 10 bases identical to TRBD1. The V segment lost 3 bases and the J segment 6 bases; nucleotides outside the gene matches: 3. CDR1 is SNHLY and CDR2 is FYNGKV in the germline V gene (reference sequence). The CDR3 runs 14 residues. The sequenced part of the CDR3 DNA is TGTGCCAGCAGCTTGACAGGGGGCGGCGACACCCAGTAC. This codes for CASSLTGGGDTQY. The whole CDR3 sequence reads CASSLTGGGDTQYF.

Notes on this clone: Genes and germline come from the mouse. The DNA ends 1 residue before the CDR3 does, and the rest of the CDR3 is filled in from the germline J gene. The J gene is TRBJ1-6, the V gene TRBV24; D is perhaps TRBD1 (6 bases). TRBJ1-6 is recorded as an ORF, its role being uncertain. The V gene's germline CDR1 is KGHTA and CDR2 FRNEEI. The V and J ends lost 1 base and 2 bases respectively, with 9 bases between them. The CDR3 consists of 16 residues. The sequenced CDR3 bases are TGTGCCAGCAGTCTGTCTCAGGGGACCTATAATTCGCCCCTCTAC. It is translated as CASSLSQGTYNSPLY. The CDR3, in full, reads CASSLSQGTYNSPLYF.

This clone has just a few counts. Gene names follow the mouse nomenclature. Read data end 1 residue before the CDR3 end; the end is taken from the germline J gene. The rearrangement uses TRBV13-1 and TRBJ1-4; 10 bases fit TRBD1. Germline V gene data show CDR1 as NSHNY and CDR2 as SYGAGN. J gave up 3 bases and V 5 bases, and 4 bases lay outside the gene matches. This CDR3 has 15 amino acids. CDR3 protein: CASRPTGGTNERLFF. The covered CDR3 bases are TGTGCCAGCAGACCGACAGGGGGCACCAACGAAAGATTATTT.

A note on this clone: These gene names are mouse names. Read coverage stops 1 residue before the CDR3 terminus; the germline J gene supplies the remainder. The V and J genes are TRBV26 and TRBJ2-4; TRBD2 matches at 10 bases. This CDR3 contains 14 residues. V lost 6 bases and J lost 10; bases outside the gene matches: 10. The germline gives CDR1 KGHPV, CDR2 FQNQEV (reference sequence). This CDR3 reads CASSLGWGGAPLYF. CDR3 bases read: TGTGCCAGCAGCCTCGGCTGGGGGGGCGCTCCCTTGTAC.

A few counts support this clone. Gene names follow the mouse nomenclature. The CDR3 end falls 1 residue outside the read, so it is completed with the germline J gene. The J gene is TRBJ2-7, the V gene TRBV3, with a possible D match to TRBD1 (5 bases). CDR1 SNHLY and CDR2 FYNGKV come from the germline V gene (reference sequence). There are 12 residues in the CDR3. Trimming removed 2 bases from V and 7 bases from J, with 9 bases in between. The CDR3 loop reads CASSLQGEEQYF. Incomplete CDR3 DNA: TGTGCCAGCAGCTTACAGGGAGAGGAACAGTAC.

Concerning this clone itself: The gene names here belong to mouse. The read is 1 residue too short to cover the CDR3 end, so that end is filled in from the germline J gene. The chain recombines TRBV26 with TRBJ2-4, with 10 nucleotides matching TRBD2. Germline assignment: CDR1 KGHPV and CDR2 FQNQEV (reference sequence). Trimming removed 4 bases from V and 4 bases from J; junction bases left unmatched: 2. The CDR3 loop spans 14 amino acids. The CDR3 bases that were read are TGTGCCAGCAGTCCGGGACTGGGGAAAAACACCTTGTAC. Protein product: CASSPGLGKNTLY. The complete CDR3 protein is CASSPGLGKNTLYF.

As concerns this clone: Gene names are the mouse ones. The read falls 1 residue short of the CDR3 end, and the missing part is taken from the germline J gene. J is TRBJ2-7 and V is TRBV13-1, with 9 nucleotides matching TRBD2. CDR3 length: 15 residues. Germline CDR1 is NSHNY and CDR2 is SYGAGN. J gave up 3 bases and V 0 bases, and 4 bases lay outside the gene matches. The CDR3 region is CASSDALGGLYEQYF. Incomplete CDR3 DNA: TGTGCCAGCAGTGATGCACTGGGGGGCCTCTATGAACAGTAC.

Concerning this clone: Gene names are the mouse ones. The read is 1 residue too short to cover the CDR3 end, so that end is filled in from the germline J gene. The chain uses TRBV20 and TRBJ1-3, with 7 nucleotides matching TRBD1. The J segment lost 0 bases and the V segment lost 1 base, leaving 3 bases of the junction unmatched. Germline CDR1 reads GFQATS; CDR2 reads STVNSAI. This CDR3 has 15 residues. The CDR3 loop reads CGARAGGISGNTLYF. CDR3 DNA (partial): TGTGGTGCTAGGGCAGGGGGGATTTCTGGAAATACGCTCTAT.

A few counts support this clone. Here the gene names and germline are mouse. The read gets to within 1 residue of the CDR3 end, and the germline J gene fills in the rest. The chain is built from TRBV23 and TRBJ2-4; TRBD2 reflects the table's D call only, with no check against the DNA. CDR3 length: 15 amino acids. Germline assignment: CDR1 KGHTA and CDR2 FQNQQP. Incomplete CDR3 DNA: TGCTCCAGCAGCCCGGACTGGGGCCGTCAAAACACCTTGTAC. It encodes CSSSPDWGRQNTLY. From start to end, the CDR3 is CSSSPDWGRQNTLYF.

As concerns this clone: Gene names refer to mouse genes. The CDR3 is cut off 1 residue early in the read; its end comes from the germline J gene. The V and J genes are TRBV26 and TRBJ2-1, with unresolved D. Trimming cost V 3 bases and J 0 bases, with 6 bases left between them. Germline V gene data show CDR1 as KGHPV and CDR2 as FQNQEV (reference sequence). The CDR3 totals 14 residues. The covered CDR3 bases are TGTGCCAGCAGTCTACCAGTTAACTATGCTGAGCAGTTC. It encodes CASSLPVNYAEQF. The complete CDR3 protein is CASSLPVNYAEQFF. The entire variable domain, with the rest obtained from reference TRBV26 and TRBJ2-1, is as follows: NSKVIQTPRYLVKGQGQKAKMRCIPEKGHPVVFWYQQNKNNEFKFLINFQNQEVLQQIDMTEKRFSAECPSNSPCSLEIQSSEAGDSALYLCASSLPVNYAEQFFGPGTRLTVL.

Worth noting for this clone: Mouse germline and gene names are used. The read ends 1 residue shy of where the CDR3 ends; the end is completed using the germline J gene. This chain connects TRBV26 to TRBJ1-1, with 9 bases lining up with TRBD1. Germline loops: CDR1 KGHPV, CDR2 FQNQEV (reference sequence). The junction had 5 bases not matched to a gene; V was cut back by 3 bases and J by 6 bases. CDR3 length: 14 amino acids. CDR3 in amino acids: CASSLRDRASEVFF. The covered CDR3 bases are TGTGCCAGCAGTCTCCGGGACAGGGCCTCAGAAGTCTTC.

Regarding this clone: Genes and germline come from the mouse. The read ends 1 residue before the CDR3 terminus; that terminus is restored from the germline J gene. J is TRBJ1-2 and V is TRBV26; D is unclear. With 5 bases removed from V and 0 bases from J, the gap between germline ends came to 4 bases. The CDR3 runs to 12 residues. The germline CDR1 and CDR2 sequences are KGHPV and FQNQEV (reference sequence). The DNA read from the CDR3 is TGTGCCAGCAGTACACCAAACTCCGACTACACC. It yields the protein CASSTPNSDYT. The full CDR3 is CASSTPNSDYTF.

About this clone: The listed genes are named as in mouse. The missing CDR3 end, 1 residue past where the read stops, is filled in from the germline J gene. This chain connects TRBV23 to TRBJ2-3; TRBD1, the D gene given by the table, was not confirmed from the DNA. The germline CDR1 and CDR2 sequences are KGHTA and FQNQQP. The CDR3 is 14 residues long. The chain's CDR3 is CSSSPGQSAETLYF. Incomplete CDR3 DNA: TGCTCCAGCAGTCCGGGACAAAGTGCAGAAACGCTGTAT.

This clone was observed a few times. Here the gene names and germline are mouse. Incomplete CDR3 DNA: TGTGCCAGCAGTCAGGGACAGATTTCCAACGAAAGATTATTT. It translates to CASSQGQISNERLF. The CDR3 reads in full as CASSQGQISNERLFF. The chain carries TRBV26 and TRBJ1-4, with 7 bases aligning to TRBD1. The read terminates 1 residue ahead of where the CDR3 ends, so the germline J gene completes it. This CDR3 region has 15 residues. Germline CDR1 and CDR2: KGHPV and FQNQEV (reference sequence). J lost 0 bases, V lost 4 bases, and 2 bases had no gene match.

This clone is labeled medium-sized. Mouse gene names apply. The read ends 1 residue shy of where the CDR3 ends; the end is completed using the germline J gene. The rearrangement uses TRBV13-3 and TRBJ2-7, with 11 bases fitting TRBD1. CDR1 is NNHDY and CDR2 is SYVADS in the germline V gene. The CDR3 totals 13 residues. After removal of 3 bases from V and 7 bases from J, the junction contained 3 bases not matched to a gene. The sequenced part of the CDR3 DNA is TGTGCCAGCAGTGGGGACAGGGGGAGGGAACAGTAC. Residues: CASSGDRGREQY. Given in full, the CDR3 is CASSGDRGREQYF.

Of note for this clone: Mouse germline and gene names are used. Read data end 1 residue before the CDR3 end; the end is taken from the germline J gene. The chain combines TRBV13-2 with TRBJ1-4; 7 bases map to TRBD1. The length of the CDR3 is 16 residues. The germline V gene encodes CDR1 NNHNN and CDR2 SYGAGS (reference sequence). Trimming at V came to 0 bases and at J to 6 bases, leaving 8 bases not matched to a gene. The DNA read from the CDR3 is TGTGCCAGCGGTGATGTAAGGGAAGGGGGCCACGAAAGATTATTT. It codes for CASGDVREGGHERLF. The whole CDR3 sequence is CASGDVREGGHERLFF.